Many counts were recorded for the clone carrying this T cell receptor (beta chain). Its antigen is not identified. V was pared by 0 bases and J by 9 bases, with 8 bases between. CDR1 SGHTA and CDR2 FQGNSA come from the germline V gene. The length of the CDR3 is 13 residues. The sample comes from a study of Graves' ophthalmopathy and Graves' hyperthyroidism. Eligible hyperthyroidism cases comprised new diagnoses of under 2 months' duration in individuals aged 18 to 65. Diagnostic conclusions were grounded in clinical symptoms, serum thyroxine, TRAb, thyroid ultrasound and orbital computed tomography. RNA transcripts were the template, and TCR beta CDR3 regions were amplified from them. HTBI-primed first-round RT-PCR preceded second-round multiplex PCR. TCRdb used MiXCR to reprocess the multiplex PCR reads, holding one entry per CDR3 protein. The table has around 1.1 million distinct CDR3 sequences, about 36% seen once.

Study-wide points: The majority of expanded thyroid clonotypes above 0.001 frequency also occurred in blood.

This sequence joins TRBV7-2 and TRBJ2-2; D unresolved. Sample: peripheral blood or thyroid tissue (not recorded which). The receptor's source is an adult man with Graves' hyperthyroidism. CDR3 sequence: CASSLAGPRELFF. The CDR3 coding sequence is TGTGCCAGCAGCTTAGCGGGTCCGAGGGAGCTGTTTTTT.